These 10 T cell receptor beta chains share one sample of origin, sequenced in a study of blood T cells in healthy people across ages. A second roughly 6 to 12 cycle PCR used barcoded and J-beta primers. From the 5' RACE reads, TCRdb called clonotypes with MiXCR, one entry per CDR3 protein. This sample has roughly 1,000,000 distinct CDR3 sequences, with approximately 26% found just once. This sample also belongs to another study, concerning T cells of mothers and their children.

Sequenced: blood. The origin of the receptors is a girl aged 2 to 10 in good health.

V and J are TRBV4-1 and TRBJ1-2; no clear D. Germline CDR1 MGHRA, CDR2 YSYEKL. V was trimmed by 0 bases and J by 5 bases, leaving 10 bases between them. The CDR3 totals 14 residues. The CDR3 DNA reads as TGCGCCAGCAGCCAAGATAGGATGGTGTATGGCTACACCTTC. Its protein is CASSQDRMVYGYTF.

This clonotype was seen more than once but under ten times. This chain connects TRBV7-3 to TRBJ2-5, with D possibly being TRBD2 (5 bases). The CDR3 consists of 14 residues. Trimming removed 5 bases from V and 7 bases from J, with 17 bases in between. The germline V gene has CDR1 SGHTA and CDR2 FQGTGA. The DNA of the CDR3 is TGTGCCAGCAGCCCTTCGGGATCTAAAACGACCCAGTACTTC. Translating gives CASSPSGSKTTQYF.

The chain employs TRBV20-1 and TRBJ2-3; 7 bases are shared with TRBD2. The junction had 3 bases not matched to a gene; V was cut back by 5 bases and J by 4 bases. Germline CDR1 is DFQATT and CDR2 is SNEGSKA (reference sequence). CDR3 length equals 12 residues. The CDR3 sequence is CSASGGADTQYF. The CDR3 DNA is TGCAGTGCTTCGGGGGGAGCAGATACGCAGTATTTT.

At least ten counts were recorded for this clonotype. This chain uses TRBV6-6 with TRBJ2-5; no clear D gene. This CDR3 region has 12 residues. Germline assignment: CDR1 MNHNY and CDR2 SVGAGI (reference sequence). Between the trimmed V and J ends, which lost 2 bases and 4 bases, there was a span of 5 bases. CDR3 region: CASSYEGETQYF. In DNA form, the CDR3 reads TGTGCCAGCAGTTACGAAGGAGAGACCCAGTACTTC.

The chain carries TRBV12-3 or TRBV12-4 and TRBJ1-3, with a weak D call TRBD1 (5 bases). The germline V and J ends were trimmed by 7 bases and 0 bases, with 10 bases remaining between them. The CDR3 consists of 14 residues. As DNA, the CDR3 is TGTGCCAGCAATCAAGGGGTCTCTGGAAACACCATATATTTT. As protein: CASNQGVSGNTIYF.

This clonotype was counted a few times. The gene calls are TRBV6-6 and TRBJ2-7; TRBD1 matches 11 bases. This CDR3 is 15 amino acids long. Germline CDR1 and CDR2: MNHNY and SVGAGI (reference sequence). The V and J ends lost 5 bases and 2 bases, in that order; junction bases with no gene match: 5. The CDR3 DNA follows: TGTGCCAGCAGTCTGGCGGGACAGGGGGCCTACGAGCAGTACTTC. Its translation is CASSLAGQGAYEQYF.

This clonotype was detected only a few times. The rearrangement uses TRBV10-2 and TRBJ1-3, with TRBD1 as a possible D gene (6 bases). V was shortened by 0 bases and J by 3 bases, with 12 bases between the two germline ends. Germline CDR1 reads WSHSY; CDR2 reads SAAADI. CDR3 size: 16 residues. CDR3 protein: CASSESRGARGNTIYF. CDR3 in DNA: TGCGCCAGCAGTGAGTCTCGGGGGGCTCGTGGAAACACCATATATTTT.

This clonotype was recorded a few times. The genes are TRBV7-6 and TRBJ2-1, with D uncertain. The CDR3 is made up of 16 amino acids. The V gene lost 4 bases and the J gene lost 5 bases, with 18 bases spanning the gap. Per germline, CDR1 SGHVS and CDR2 FNYEAQ. This CDR3 is CASSSHLGPGHNEQFF. In DNA form, the CDR3 reads TGTGCCAGCAGCTCCCACCTTGGGCCAGGTCACAATGAGCAGTTCTTC.

The chain recombines TRBV28 with TRBJ2-5; 8 bases are a match to TRBD1. This CDR3 comprises 14 residues. Germline loops: CDR1 MDHEN, CDR2 SYDVKM. The trim removed 2 bases at V and 6 bases at J, leaving 5 bases unmatched. CDR3 sequence: CASSLPGQGKTQYF. For the CDR3, the DNA is TGTGCCAGCAGTTTACCTGGACAGGGAAAGACCCAGTACTTC.

V is TRBV29-1 and J is TRBJ1-2, with TRBD1 identical over 11 bases. The CDR3 is 15 residues long. CDR1 is SQVTM and CDR2 is ANQGSEA in the germline V gene. With V trimmed by 5 bases and J by 9 bases, 14 bases remained unmatched. CDR3 sequence: CSVNSPAGQGVSYTF. The CDR3 nucleotides are TGCAGCGTTAATAGCCCGGCGGGACAGGGGGTGAGCTACACCTTC.